This T cell receptor (beta chain) was documented in a study of T cell changes during pregnancy in multiple sclerosis. Measured with immunoSEQ multiplex PCR; TCRdb has only the in-frame clones, and not every one. The repertoire has 91,000 or so clones, almost 95% of them found once; the top ten carry approximately 2.2%. Germline loops: CDR1 SEHNR, CDR2 FQNEAQ (reference sequence). Trimming pared 2 bases from V and 2 bases from J, leaving 11 bases between. The CDR3 length is 15 residues. The chain uses TRBV7-9 and TRBJ2-3, with D possibly being TRBD1 (6 bases). The sequence derives from a female donor with multiple sclerosis, enrolled in a pregnancy study. The specimen was peripheral blood, collected after pregnancy. Written as DNA, the CDR3 is TGTGCCAGCAGCTTAAACTCAGGGGCCACAGATACGCAGTATTTT. Its translation: CASSLNSGATDTQYF.